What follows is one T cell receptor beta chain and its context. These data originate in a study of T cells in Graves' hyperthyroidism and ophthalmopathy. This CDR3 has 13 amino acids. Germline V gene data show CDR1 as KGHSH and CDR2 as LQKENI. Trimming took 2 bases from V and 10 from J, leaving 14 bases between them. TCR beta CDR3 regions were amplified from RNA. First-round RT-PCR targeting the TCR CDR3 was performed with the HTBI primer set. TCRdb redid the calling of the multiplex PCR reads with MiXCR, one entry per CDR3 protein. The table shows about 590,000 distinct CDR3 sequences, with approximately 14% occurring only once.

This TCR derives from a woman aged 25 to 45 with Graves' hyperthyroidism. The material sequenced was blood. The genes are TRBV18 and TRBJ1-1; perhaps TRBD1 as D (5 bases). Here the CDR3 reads CASSPGLGRGAFF. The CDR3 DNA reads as TGTGCCAGCTCACCAGGATTGGGACGGGGAGCTTTCTTT.